This T cell receptor beta chain stems from a study of blood T cell repertoires in COVID-19. Study overall: Sources were T cells, B-cell-depleted T cells, or PBMCs; the material itself was cDNA or gDNA.

Between the trimmed V and J ends, which lost 3 bases and 13 bases, there was a span of 15 bases. Germline assignment: CDR1 KGHDR and CDR2 SFDVKD. The CDR3 contains 13 residues. Data came from immunoSEQ multiplex PCR; TCRdb stores just in-frame clones and leaves some out. The sample includes a few hundred thousand clones, approximately 89% of them seen just once. Sequencing was done on a sample of PBMCs or T cells enriched from blood (not recorded which). J is TRBJ2-1 and V is TRBV24-1, with a weak D call TRBD2 (5 bases). The receptor comes from an older woman who had recovered from COVID-19. This CDR3 is CATSDTHRENQFF. For the CDR3, the DNA is TGTGCCACCAGTGATACCCATAGGGAGAATCAGTTCTTC.